The present T cell receptor beta chain was sequenced within a study of early T cells in non-severe SARS-CoV-2 infection. Study conclusions and caveats: Database matching using VDJdb favored anti-spike CD8 responses, with private and CD4 specificities left missing.

About this clonotype: The antigen remains unidentified.

TCRdb analysed the 5' RACE reads with MiXCR anew, one entry per CDR3 protein. The sample lists tens of thousands of distinct CDR3 sequences, about an eighth seen once, with approximately 1.5% in the top ten. The TCR sequence derives from an adult who was a healthcare worker with PCR-confirmed SARS-CoV-2 infection or an uninfected control (not recorded which). The material sequenced was whole blood.

The CDR3 here is CSAERGGTEAFF. The CDR3 bases are TGCAGCGCTGAGAGGGGAGGTACTGAAGCTTTCTTT. The V call is TRBV29-1, the J call TRBJ1-1; a possible D gene is TRBD1 (5 bases). The germline V and J ends were trimmed by 7 bases and 5 bases, with 14 bases remaining between them. CDR1 is SQVTM and CDR2 is ANQGSEA in the germline V gene. The CDR3 is 12 amino acids. The variable domain in full, with the rest retrieved from reference TRBV29-1 and TRBJ1-1, is SAVISQKPSRDICQRGTSLTIQCQVDSQVTMMFWYRQQPGQSLTLIATANQGSEATYESGFVIDKFPISRPNLTFSTLTVSNMSPEDSSIYLCSAERGGTEAFFGQGTRLTVV.